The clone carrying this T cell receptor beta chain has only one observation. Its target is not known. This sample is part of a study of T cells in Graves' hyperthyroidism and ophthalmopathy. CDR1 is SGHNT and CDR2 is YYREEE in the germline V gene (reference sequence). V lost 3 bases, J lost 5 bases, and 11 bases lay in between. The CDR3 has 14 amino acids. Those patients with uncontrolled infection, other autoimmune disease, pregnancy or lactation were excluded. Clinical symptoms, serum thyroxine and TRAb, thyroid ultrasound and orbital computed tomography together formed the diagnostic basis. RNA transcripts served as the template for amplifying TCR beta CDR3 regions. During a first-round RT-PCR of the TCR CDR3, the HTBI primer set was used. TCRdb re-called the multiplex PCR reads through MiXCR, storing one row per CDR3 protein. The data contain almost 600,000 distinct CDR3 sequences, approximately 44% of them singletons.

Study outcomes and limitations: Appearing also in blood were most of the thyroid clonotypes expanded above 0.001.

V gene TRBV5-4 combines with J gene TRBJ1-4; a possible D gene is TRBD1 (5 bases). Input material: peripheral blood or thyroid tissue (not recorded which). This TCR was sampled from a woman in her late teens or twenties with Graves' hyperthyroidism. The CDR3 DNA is TGTGCCAGCAGCTCCACGGGACGAAATGAAAAACTGTTTTTT. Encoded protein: CASSSTGRNEKLFF.